This T cell receptor (beta chain) was profiled in a study of shared clonotypes between healthy human individuals. Whole-study context: Donors consisted of a couple of women and a few men between 18 and 49.

Per germline, CDR1 SGHRS and CDR2 YFSETQ. The CDR3 has 15 amino acids. Trimming stripped 4 bases from V and 1 base from J, with 11 bases between. The team ran DNA from unsorted PBMCs on ten immunoSEQ deep assay plates for sequencing. TCRdb's copy holds only in-frame clones and misses some; the assay was immunoSEQ multiplex PCR. The sample lists roughly 500,000 clones, 65% to 85% occurring once. Nashville, Tennessee was home to all donors, each a Caucasian adult. The sequenced sample consisted of PBMCs. This TCR was sampled from a woman aged 40-49 years in good health. Some clones in this sample may be carry-over from other donors' samples. The V gene is TRBV5-1, the J gene TRBJ2-2, with D unresolved. The CDR3: CASSEDIGNTGELFF. The CDR3 DNA follows: TGCGCCAGCAGCGAAGACATAGGGAACACCGGGGAGCTGTTTTTT. The variable domain in full, completed from reference TRBV5-1 and TRBJ2-2, reads KAGVTQTPRYLIKTRGQQVTLSCSPISGHRSVSWYQQTPGQGLQFLFEYFSETQRNKGNFPGRFSGRQFSNSRSEMNVSTLELGDSALYLCASSEDIGNTGELFFGEGSRLTVL.